The source of this T cell receptor (beta chain) is a study of cytomegalovirus exposure and HLA in healthy donors. About the research overall: The 500 to 750 first-cohort repertoires and the approximately 110 validation repertoires shared the same platform, a later analysis reported.

CDR3 length: 13 amino acids. J lost 5 bases, V lost 5 bases, and 5 bases had no gene match. Germline lookup yields CDR1 SGHVS and CDR2 FNYEAQ. Worth noting for this clone: Its specificity is unknown.

The study's findings and limits: The authors enumerated around 150 TCR beta chains as linked to cytomegalovirus.

Generated by immunoSEQ multiplex PCR, the TCRdb table keeps only in-frame clones and is missing some. Of 120,000 to 150,000 clones in the sample, more than 85% are singletons; the top ten hold 7.5% to 9%. Sequencing used PBMCs. This receptor was identified in a man aged 18 to 30 in good health and CMV-seropositive. This chain connects TRBV7-6 to TRBJ2-5; 7 nucleotides line up with TRBD2. CDR3 DNA sequence: TGTGCCAGCAGCGAGACTAGCAGGGAGACCCAGTACTTC. It is translated as CASSETSRETQYF.